Listed here are 2 T cell receptor beta chains from one sample, sequenced in a study of T cells in Graves' hyperthyroidism and ophthalmopathy. TCR beta CDR3 sequences were amplified from RNA transcripts. First-round RT-PCR targeting the TCR CDR3 was performed with the HTBI primer set. TCRdb processed the multiplex PCR reads anew with MiXCR; each CDR3 protein has one entry. The sample lists approximately 710,000 distinct CDR3 sequences; about 18% were seen once. The specimen sequenced was blood. The receptors come from a man aged 50-60 years with Graves' hyperthyroidism.

The CDR3 DNA is TGTGCCAGCAGCCCCCGACTAGGGCGGGAGGGCCTAAATGAGCAGTTCTTC. This gives the protein CASSPRLGREGLNEQFF. This chain connects TRBV11-2 to TRBJ2-1; TRBD2 aligns across 9 bases. The CDR3 runs 17 residues. V gave up 5 bases and J gave up 7 bases; unmatched junction bases: 15. CDR1 is SGHAT, CDR2 FQNNGV, per germline.

At least ten counts were recorded for this clonotype. The chain is built from TRBV6-2 or TRBV6-3 and TRBJ2-3, with 9 bases fitting TRBD2. The ends lost 6 bases at V and 0 bases at J; junction bases unmatched: 4. The CDR3 covers 15 residues. From germline, CDR1 is MNHEY and CDR2 SVGEGT. The DNA for the CDR3 is TGTGCCAGCAGAGGACTAGCGCTGAGCACAGATACGCAGTATTTT. Its translation is CASRGLALSTDTQYF.